Listed below are T cell receptor beta chains from one sample, sequenced in a study of T cells in Graves' hyperthyroidism and ophthalmopathy. MiXCR was run by TCRdb on the multiplex PCR reads, yielding one entry per CDR3 protein. The table has approximately 400,000 distinct CDR3 sequences, about 15% seen once. Sequencing input: blood. These receptors were taken from a young woman with Graves' hyperthyroidism that later progressed to Graves' ophthalmopathy. CDR3s include the opening cysteine and the closing phenylalanine or tryptophan.

V	J	CDR3
TRBV19	TRBJ2-7	CASSIGGSLPYEQYF
TRBV14	TRBJ1-2	CASSPDRAGYTF
TRBV29-1	TRBJ2-1	CSGTAGRDTSDPFF
TRBV20-1	TRBJ2-1	CSATLPELNEQFF
TRBV27	TRBJ2-1	CASSLSERGLGLFF
TRBV7-2	TRBJ2-7	CASSLGLRDGYYEQYF
TRBV27	TRBJ1-3	CASSLTGISGNTIYF
TRBV5-5	TRBJ1-2	CASIRGGQGFYGYTF
TRBV20-1	TRBJ2-3	CSARDRSGPADTQYF
TRBV28	TRBJ2-7	CASSYESWATYEQYF
TRBV3-1	TRBJ2-1	CASSQRARSYNEQFF
TRBV20-1	TRBJ2-3	CSAPQGGRPDTQYF
TRBV14	TRBJ1-4	CASSPLKGRLATNEKLFF
TRBV27	TRBJ2-2	CASSPPFRHWTGELFF
TRBV6-1	TRBJ1-1	CAGSRQAGTNTEAFF
TRBV28	TRBJ2-2	CASSPEIQLFF
TRBV12-3/TRBV12-4	TRBJ1-1	CASSSKGDRNTEAFF
TRBV6-1	TRBJ2-7	CASWGTLAAYEQYF